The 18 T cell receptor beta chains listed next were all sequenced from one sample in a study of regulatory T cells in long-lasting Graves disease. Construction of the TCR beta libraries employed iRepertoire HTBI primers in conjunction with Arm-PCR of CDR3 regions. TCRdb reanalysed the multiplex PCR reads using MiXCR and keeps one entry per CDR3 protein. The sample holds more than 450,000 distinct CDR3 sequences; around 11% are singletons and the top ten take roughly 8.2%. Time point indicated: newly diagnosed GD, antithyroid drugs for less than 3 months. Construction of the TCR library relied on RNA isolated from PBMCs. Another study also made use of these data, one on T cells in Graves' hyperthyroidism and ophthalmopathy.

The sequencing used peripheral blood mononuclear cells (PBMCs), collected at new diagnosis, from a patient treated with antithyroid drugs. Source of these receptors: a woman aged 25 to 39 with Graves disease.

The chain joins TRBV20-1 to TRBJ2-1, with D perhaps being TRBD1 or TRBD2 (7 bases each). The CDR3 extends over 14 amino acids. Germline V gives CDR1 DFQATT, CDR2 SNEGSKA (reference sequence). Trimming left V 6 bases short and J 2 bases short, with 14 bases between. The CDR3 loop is CSAGRGQTYNEQFF. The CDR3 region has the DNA TGCAGTGCGGGGAGGGGGCAGACCTACAATGAGCAGTTCTTC.

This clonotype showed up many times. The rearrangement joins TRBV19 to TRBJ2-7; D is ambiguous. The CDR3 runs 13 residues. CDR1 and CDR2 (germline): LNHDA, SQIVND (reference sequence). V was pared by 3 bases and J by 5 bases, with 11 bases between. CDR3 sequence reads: CASSIRPLHEQYF. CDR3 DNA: TGTGCCAGTAGTATCAGACCGTTGCACGAGCAGTACTTC.

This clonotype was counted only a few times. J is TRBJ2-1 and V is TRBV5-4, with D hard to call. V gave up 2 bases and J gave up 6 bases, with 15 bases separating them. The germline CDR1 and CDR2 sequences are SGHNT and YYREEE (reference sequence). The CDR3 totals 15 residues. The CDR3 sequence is CASSFGPSLANEQFF. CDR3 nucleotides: TGTGCCAGCAGCTTCGGACCGAGCCTCGCCAATGAGCAGTTCTTC.

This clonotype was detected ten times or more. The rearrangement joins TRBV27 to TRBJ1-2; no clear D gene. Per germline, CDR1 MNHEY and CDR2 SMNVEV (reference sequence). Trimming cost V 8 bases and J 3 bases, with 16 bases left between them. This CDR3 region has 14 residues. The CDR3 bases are TGTGCCAGCGGGCCGGGGTTGGGGTACTATGGCTACACCTTC. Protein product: CASGPGLGYYGYTF.

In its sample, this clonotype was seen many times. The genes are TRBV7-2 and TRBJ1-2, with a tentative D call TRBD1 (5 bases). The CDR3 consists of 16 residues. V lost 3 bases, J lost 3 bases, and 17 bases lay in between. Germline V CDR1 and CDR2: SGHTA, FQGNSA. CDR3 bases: TGTGCCAGCAGCTTCCGGGGCACCGCCCGGGACTATGGCTACACCTTC. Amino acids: CASSFRGTARDYGYTF.

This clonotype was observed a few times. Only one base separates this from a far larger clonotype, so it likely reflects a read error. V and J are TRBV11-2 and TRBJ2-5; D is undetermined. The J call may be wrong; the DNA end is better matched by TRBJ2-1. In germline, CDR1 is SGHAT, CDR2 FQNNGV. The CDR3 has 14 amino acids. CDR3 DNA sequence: TGTGCCAGCAGCTTAGATTGGAGTGGGGATAAGCAGTTCTTC. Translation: CASSLDWSGDKQFF.

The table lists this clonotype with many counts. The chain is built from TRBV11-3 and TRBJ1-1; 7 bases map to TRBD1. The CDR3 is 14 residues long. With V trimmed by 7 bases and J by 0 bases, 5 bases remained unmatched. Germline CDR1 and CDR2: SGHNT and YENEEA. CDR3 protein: CASTKTGLNTEAFF. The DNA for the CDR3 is TGTGCCAGCACAAAGACAGGGCTGAACACTGAAGCTTTCTTT.

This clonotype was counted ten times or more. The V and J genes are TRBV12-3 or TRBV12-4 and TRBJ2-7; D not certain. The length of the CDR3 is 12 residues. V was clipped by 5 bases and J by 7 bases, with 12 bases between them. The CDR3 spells CASSPRLGEQYF. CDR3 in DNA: TGTGCCAGCAGTCCTAGACTGGGGGAGCAGTACTTC.

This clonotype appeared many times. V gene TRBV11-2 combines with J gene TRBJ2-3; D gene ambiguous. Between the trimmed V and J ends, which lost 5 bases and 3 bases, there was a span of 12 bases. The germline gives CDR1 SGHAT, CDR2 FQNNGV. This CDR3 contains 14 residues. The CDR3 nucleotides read TGTGCCAGCAGCCCAAGACACCGGACAGATACGCAGTATTTT. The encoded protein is CASSPRHRTDTQYF.

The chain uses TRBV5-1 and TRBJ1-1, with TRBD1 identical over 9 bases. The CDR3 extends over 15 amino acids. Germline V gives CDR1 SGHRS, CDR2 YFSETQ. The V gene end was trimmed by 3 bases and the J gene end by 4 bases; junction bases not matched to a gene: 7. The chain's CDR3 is CASSSSGTGLTEAFF. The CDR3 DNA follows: TGCGCCAGCAGCTCATCCGGGACAGGGCTCACTGAAGCTTTCTTT. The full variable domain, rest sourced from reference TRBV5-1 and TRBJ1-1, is KAGVTQTPRYLIKTRGQQVTLSCSPISGHRSVSWYQQTPGQGLQFLFEYFSETQRNKGNFPGRFSGRQFSNSRSEMNVSTLELGDSALYLCASSSSGTGLTEAFFGQGTRLTVV.

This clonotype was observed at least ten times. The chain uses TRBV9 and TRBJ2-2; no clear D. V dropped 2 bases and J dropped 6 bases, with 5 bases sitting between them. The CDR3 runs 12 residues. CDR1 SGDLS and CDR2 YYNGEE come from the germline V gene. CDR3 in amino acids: CASSVKAGELFF. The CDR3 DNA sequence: TGTGCCAGCAGCGTTAAAGCCGGGGAGCTGTTTTTT. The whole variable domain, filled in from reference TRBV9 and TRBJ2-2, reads DSGVTQTPKHLITATGQRVTLRCSPRSGDLSVYWYQQSLDQGLQFLIQYYNGEERAKGNILERFSAQQFPDLHSELNLSSLELGDSALYFCASSVKAGELFFGEGSRLTVL.

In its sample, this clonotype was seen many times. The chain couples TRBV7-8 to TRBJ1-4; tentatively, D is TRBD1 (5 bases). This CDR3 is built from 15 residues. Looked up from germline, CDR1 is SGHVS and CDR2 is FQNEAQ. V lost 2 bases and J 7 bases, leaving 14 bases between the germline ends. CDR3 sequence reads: CASSLRLGPAEKLFF. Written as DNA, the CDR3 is TGTGCCAGCAGCTTAAGGCTGGGGCCCGCTGAAAAACTGTTTTTT.

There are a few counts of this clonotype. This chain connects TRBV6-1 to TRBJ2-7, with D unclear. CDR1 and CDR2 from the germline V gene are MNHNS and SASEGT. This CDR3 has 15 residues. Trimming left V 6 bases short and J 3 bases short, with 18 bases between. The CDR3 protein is CASRYPGQLVYEQYF. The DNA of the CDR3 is TGTGCCAGCAGGTATCCGGGTCAGCTCGTCTACGAGCAGTACTTC.

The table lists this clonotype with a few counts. The CDR3 DNA is TGTGCCAGTAGTGAGACCAGGGGTAGCACAGATACGCAGTATTTT. Translating gives CASSETRGSTDTQYF. This chain links TRBV19 with TRBJ2-3; tentative D call: TRBD1 (6 bases). V gave up 5 bases and J gave up 0 bases, with 12 bases separating them. The CDR3 consists of 15 residues. Germline V CDR1 and CDR2: LNHDA, SQIVND (reference sequence). The full variable domain, completed using reference TRBV19 and TRBJ2-3, is DGGITQSPKYLFRKEGQNVTLSCEQNLNHDAMYWYRQDPGQGLRLIYYSQIVNDFQKGDIAEGYSVSREKKESFPLTVTSAQKNPTAFYLCASSETRGSTDTQYFGPGTRLTVL.

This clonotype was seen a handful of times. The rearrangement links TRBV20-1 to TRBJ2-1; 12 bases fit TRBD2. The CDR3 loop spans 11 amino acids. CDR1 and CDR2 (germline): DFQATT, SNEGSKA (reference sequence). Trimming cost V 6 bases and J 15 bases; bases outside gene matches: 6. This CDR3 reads CSAQTSGSLFF. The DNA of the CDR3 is TGCAGTGCCCAGACTAGCGGGAGTCTGTTCTTC.

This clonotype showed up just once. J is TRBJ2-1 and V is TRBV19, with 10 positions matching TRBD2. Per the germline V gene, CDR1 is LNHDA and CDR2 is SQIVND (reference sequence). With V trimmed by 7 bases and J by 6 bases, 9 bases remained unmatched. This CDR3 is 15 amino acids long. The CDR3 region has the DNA TGTGCCAGTAATGCTTGGAGCGGGAGGGGCAATGAGCAGTTCTTC. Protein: CASNAWSGRGNEQFF.

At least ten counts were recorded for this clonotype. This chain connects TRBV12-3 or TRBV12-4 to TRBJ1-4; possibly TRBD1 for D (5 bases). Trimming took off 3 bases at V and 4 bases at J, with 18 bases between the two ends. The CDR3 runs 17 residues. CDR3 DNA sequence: TGTGCCAGCAGTTTCACTGGTTTCGGGACCGGTAATGAAAAACTGTTTTTT. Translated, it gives CASSFTGFGTGNEKLFF.

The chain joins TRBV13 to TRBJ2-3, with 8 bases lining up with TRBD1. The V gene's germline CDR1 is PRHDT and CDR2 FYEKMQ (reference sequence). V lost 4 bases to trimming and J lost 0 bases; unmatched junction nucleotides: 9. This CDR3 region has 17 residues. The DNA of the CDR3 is TGTGCCAGCAGCTCCAATCAGGGGGACAGGAGCACAGATACGCAGTATTTT. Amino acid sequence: CASSSNQGDRSTDTQYF.